What follows are 17 T cell receptor beta chains derived from one specimen sequenced in a study of cytomegalovirus exposure and HLA in healthy donors. The PCR was carried out with 60 Vbeta primers and 13 Jbeta primers. The table came from immunoSEQ multiplex PCR; TCRdb's copy has only in-frame clones and leaves some out. This sample has some 120,000 clones, with roughly 80% found just once. The sample taken for sequencing was PBMCs. All receptors come from a female donor in good health and CMV-seronegative.

This chain connects TRBV28 to TRBJ2-7; D is unresolved. The CDR3 spans 14 residues. The ends were cut back, 6 bases at V and 0 bases at J, with 12 bases in the middle. Germline CDR1 is MDHEN and CDR2 is SYDVKM. The CDR3 nucleotides read TGTGCCAGCAGGGGTCTGCTAGACTCCTACGAGCAGTACTTC. The encoded protein is CASRGLLDSYEQYF.

This chain joins TRBV18 and TRBJ1-6; TRBD1 might be the D (5 bases). The CDR3 has 15 amino acids. The germline CDR1 and CDR2 sequences are KGHSH and LQKENI. V lost 3 bases, J lost 8 bases, and 14 bases lay in between. The CDR3 DNA is TGTGCCAGCTCACCTTACGGGGGACGGGATTCACCCCTCCACTTT. Amino acid sequence: CASSPYGGRDSPLHF.

This clone was picked up one time. The V and J genes are TRBV2 and TRBJ2-7; 7 bases line up with TRBD2. In germline, CDR1 is SNHLY, CDR2 FYNNEI. The J segment lost 3 bases and the V segment lost 6 bases, leaving 11 bases of the junction unmatched. The CDR3 runs 15 residues. The CDR3 DNA follows: TGTGCCAGCAGGAGGGGTGGCGGGAGCTACTACGAGCAGTACTTC. It is translated as CASRRGGGSYYEQYF.

The rearrangement uses TRBV2 and TRBJ2-7, with TRBD2 identical over 7 bases. CDR1 SNHLY and CDR2 FYNNEI come from the germline V gene. V lost 7 bases, J lost 4 bases, and 7 bases stayed unmatched. The CDR3 is made up of 13 amino acids. The CDR3 loop reads CASTGLVSYEQYF. The CDR3 bases are TGTGCCAGCACCGGACTAGTGTCGTACGAGCAGTACTTC.

The chain has TRBV6-4 and TRBJ2-3; 10 bases are a match to TRBD2. The ends lost 4 bases at V and 5 bases at J; junction bases unmatched: 6. The CDR3 has 15 amino acids. Germline values: CDR1 MRHNA, CDR2 SNTAGT. The CDR3 loop reads CASSGLAGDVDTQYF. The CDR3 DNA reads as TGTGCCAGCAGTGGCCTAGCGGGAGACGTAGATACGCAGTATTTT.

The J gene is TRBJ1-1, the V gene TRBV9; D not certain. V was pared by 6 bases and J by 7 bases, with 16 bases between. CDR1 and CDR2 from the germline V gene are SGDLS and YYNGEE. CDR3 size: 13 residues. CDR3 nucleotide sequence: TGTGCCAGCACCCCACGAGGCCCCCATGAAGCTTTCTTT. Translating gives CASTPRGPHEAFF.

This chain uses TRBV10-3 with TRBJ1-1, with D maybe TRBD1 (6 bases). Trimming cost V 3 bases and J 1 base, with 12 bases left between them. Germline values: CDR1 ENHRY, CDR2 SYGVKD. The CDR3 has 15 residues. CDR3 sequence reads: CAISDPGTKNTEAFF. In DNA, the CDR3 is TGTGCCATCAGTGACCCCGGGACAAAGAACACTGAAGCTTTCTTT.

This clone was detected once. The V and J genes are TRBV5-4 and TRBJ1-1; D might be TRBD1 (6 bases). Deletions cut 4 bases from V and 3 bases from J, with 16 bases between. The CDR3 runs to 15 residues. From germline, CDR1 is SGHNT and CDR2 YYREEE (reference sequence). The CDR3 DNA is TGTGCCAGCAGCCAGAAACGGACAGCTTACACTGAAGCTTTCTTT. Translated, it gives CASSQKRTAYTEAFF.

The V and J genes are TRBV6-1 and TRBJ2-4; 7 nucleotides align to TRBD2. V gave up 6 bases and J gave up 3 bases; unmatched junction bases: 8. The CDR3 covers 15 residues. Looked up from germline, CDR1 is MNHNS and CDR2 is SASEGT. The CDR3 region is CASRAGEGLKNIQYF. Written as DNA, the CDR3 is TGTGCCAGCAGGGCGGGGGAGGGTCTCAAAAACATTCAGTACTTC.

V usage is TRBV7-9 and J usage is TRBJ2-7; no clear D. With 8 bases removed from V and 0 bases from J, the gap between germline ends came to 8 bases. Germline CDR1 reads SEHNR; CDR2 reads FQNEAQ (reference sequence). The CDR3 sequence is 12 residues long. Here the CDR3 reads CASGGDSYEQYF. As DNA, the CDR3 is TGTGCCAGCGGCGGAGACTCCTACGAGCAGTACTTC.

Only a few counts were recorded for this clone. The chain joins TRBV4-2 to TRBJ2-7; 7 bases match TRBD2. The CDR3 covers 16 residues. The germline V gene has CDR1 LGHNA and CDR2 YNFKEQ. Trimming took 0 bases from V and 4 from J; bases not matched to a gene: 9. CDR3 protein: CASSQDRPSGRYEQYF. CDR3 bases: TGTGCCAGCAGCCAAGATCGGCCTAGCGGTAGGTACGAGCAGTACTTC.

This rearrangement joins TRBV7-2 to TRBJ2-3; D may be TRBD2 (6 bases). Trimming stripped 0 bases from V and 0 bases from J, with 13 bases between. CDR3 length: 17 amino acids. From germline, CDR1 is SGHTA and CDR2 FQGNSA. CDR3 in DNA: TGTGCCAGCAGCTTAGCCGGTCGGGGGACCAGCACAGATACGCAGTATTTT. Encoded protein: CASSLAGRGTSTDTQYF. Using reference TRBV7-2 and TRBJ2-3 for the parts outside the CDR3, the full variable domain is GAGVSQSPSNKVTEKGKDVELRCDPISGHTALYWYRQSLGQGLEFLIYFQGNSAPDKSGLPSDRFSAERTGGSVSTLTIQRTQQEDSAVYLCASSLAGRGTSTDTQYFGPGTRLTVL.

The rearrangement joins TRBV5-1 to TRBJ2-7; TRBD2 matches at 14 bases. The CDR3 loop spans 15 amino acids. V shed 1 base, J shed 5 bases, and the junction held 2 bases outside the gene matches. Per the germline V gene, CDR1 is SGHRS and CDR2 is YFSETQ. CDR3 coding DNA: TGCGCCAGCAGCTTGAGGACTAGCGGGGGGAACGAGCAGTACTTC. It is translated as CASSLRTSGGNEQYF. The variable domain in full, completed from reference TRBV5-1 and TRBJ2-7, reads KAGVTQTPRYLIKTRGQQVTLSCSPISGHRSVSWYQQTPGQGLQFLFEYFSETQRNKGNFPGRFSGRQFSNSRSEMNVSTLELGDSALYLCASSLRTSGGNEQYFGPGTRLTVT.

The V call is TRBV29-1, the J call TRBJ2-5, with D uncertain. The CDR3 has 12 residues. Trimming stripped 4 bases from V and 2 bases from J, with 8 bases between. Germline V gene lookup returns CDR1 SQVTM and CDR2 ANQGSEA. In nucleotides, the CDR3 is TGCAGCGTTGTTTACCTACAAGAGACCCAGTACTTC. Protein sequence: CSVVYLQETQYF. Full variable domain (missing parts from reference TRBV29-1 and TRBJ2-5): SAVISQKPSRDICQRGTSLTIQCQVDSQVTMMFWYRQQPGQSLTLIATANQGSEATYESGFVIDKFPISRPNLTFSTLTVSNMSPEDSSIYLCSVVYLQETQYFGPGTRLLVL.

In DNA form, the CDR3 reads TGTGCCTGGAGTTTCAGGGGGGAGACCCAGTACTTC. Amino acids: CAWSFRGETQYF. The chain has TRBV30 and TRBJ2-5, with 7 bases identical to TRBD1. CDR1 is GTSNPN, CDR2 SVGIG, per germline (reference sequence). The CDR3 covers 12 residues. Trimming at V came to 2 bases and at J to 5 bases, leaving 2 bases not matched to a gene.

The J gene is TRBJ1-3, the V gene TRBV18; no reliable D call. CDR1 and CDR2 from the germline V gene are KGHSH and LQKENI. The CDR3 loop spans 12 amino acids. V was pared by 6 bases and J by 8 bases, with 11 bases between. The CDR3 DNA follows: TGTGCCAGCTCGCTGGTCGGTGACACCATATATTTT. Protein product: CASSLVGDTIYF.

The chain couples TRBV19 to TRBJ2-7; D is possibly TRBD2 (6 bases). V was shortened by 5 bases and J by 0 bases, with 14 bases between the two germline ends. The germline gives CDR1 LNHDA, CDR2 SQIVND (reference sequence). This CDR3 has 15 amino acids. The CDR3, as DNA: TGTGCCAGTAGTGACCTAGCGTCTAGCTCCTACGAGCAGTACTTC. This sequence encodes CASSDLASSSYEQYF.